A selection of T cell receptor beta chains follows, all from one sample in a study of beta chain features in type 1 diabetes. The table came from immunoSEQ multiplex PCR; TCRdb's copy has only in-frame clones and leaves some out. The sample lists some 160,000 clones; around 9.7% were seen once. The sample taken for sequencing was central memory CD4+ T cells from blood. All receptors come from a woman aged 25 to 39 with type 1 diabetes. CDR3s include the opening cysteine and the closing phenylalanine or tryptophan. The order of the fields is D gene, clone size, V gene, J gene, CDR3 protein, CDR3 DNA. The D gene is left open where the match is weak. Expanded clones get a size class; other rows say once, few or many, or leave the size out.

d_gene: TRBD1; abundance: few; v_gene: TRBV6-6; j_gene: TRBJ2-7; CDR3aa: CASSYSLQGTHEQYF; CDR3nt: TGTGCCAGCAGTTACTCCCTACAGGGGACCCACGAGCAGTACTTC
d_gene: .; abundance: .; v_gene: TRBV6-1; j_gene: TRBJ2-3; CDR3aa: CASSVGTVTDTQYF; CDR3nt: TGTGCCAGCAGTGTAGGTACAGTCACAGATACGCAGTATTTT
d_gene: .; abundance: few; v_gene: TRBV7-9; j_gene: TRBJ1-1; CDR3aa: CASSLRHLQGEAFF; CDR3nt: TGTGCCAGCAGCTTACGGCATCTACAGGGTGAAGCTTTCTTT
d_gene: TRBD1; abundance: few; v_gene: TRBV25-1; j_gene: TRBJ2-1; CDR3aa: CASSEPGTGGNEQFF; CDR3nt: TGTGCCAGCAGTGAGCCCGGGACAGGGGGCAATGAGCAGTTCTTC
d_gene: TRBD1; abundance: few; v_gene: TRBV7-2; j_gene: TRBJ2-4; CDR3aa: CASSSQGAVQYF; CDR3nt: TGTGCCAGCAGCTCGCAGGGGGCTGTTCAGTACTTC
d_gene: TRBD1; abundance: few; v_gene: TRBV15; j_gene: TRBJ1-5; CDR3aa: CATSRRDRVGQPQHF; CDR3nt: TGTGCCACCAGCCGGAGGGACAGGGTAGGTCAGCCCCAGCATTTT
d_gene: .; abundance: .; v_gene: TRBV5-1; j_gene: TRBJ2-3; CDR3aa: CASSYSQGRADTQYF; CDR3nt: TGCGCCAGCAGCTACTCCCAGGGGAGGGCAGATACGCAGTATTTT
d_gene: .; abundance: .; v_gene: TRBV2; j_gene: TRBJ2-7; CDR3aa: CASKITQEPLIF; CDR3nt: TGTGCCAGCAAGATAACACAGGAGCCCCTGATCTTC
d_gene: .; abundance: few; v_gene: TRBV7-8; j_gene: TRBJ1-4; CDR3aa: CASTLLREGEKLFF; CDR3nt: TGTGCCAGCACCCTCCTACGGGAGGGGGAAAAACTGTTTTTT
d_gene: TRBD1; abundance: few; v_gene: TRBV28; j_gene: TRBJ1-1; CDR3aa: CASSRPGQQNTEAFF; CDR3nt: TGTGCCAGCAGTCGTCCGGGACAGCAGAACACTGAAGCTTTCTTT
d_gene: TRBD2; abundance: .; v_gene: TRBV9; j_gene: TRBJ2-3; CDR3aa: CASSSYRGGRTDTQYF; CDR3nt: TGTGCCAGCAGCTCGTACCGGGGAGGGAGAACAGATACGCAGTATTTT
d_gene: .; abundance: once; v_gene: TRBV7-9; j_gene: TRBJ2-3; CDR3aa: CASSPGTWLSTDTQYF; CDR3nt: TGTGCCAGCAGCCCGGGGACTTGGCTAAGCACAGATACGCAGTATTTT
d_gene: TRBD2; abundance: .; v_gene: TRBV19; j_gene: TRBJ2-2; CDR3aa: CASCFGAGVTTGELFF; CDR3nt: TGTGCCAGTTGCTTTGGGGCGGGAGTTACCACCGGGGAGCTGTTTTTT
d_gene: .; abundance: .; v_gene: TRBV27; j_gene: TRBJ1-2; CDR3aa: CASSLAPRGANYGYTF; CDR3nt: TGTGCCAGCAGTTTAGCACCCAGGGGAGCTAACTATGGCTACACCTTC
d_gene: .; abundance: .; v_gene: TRBV11-2; j_gene: TRBJ2-2; CDR3aa: CASSPRGSFNTGELFF; CDR3nt: TGTGCCAGCAGCCCCCGGGGTAGCTTTAACACCGGGGAGCTGTTTTTT
d_gene: .; abundance: few; v_gene: TRBV28; j_gene: TRBJ2-7; CDR3aa: CASSRQGLAYEQYF; CDR3nt: TGTGCCAGCAGTCGCCAGGGTTTGGCCTACGAGCAGTACTTC
d_gene: .; abundance: .; v_gene: TRBV5-4; j_gene: TRBJ2-4; CDR3aa: CASSLELAKNIQYF; CDR3nt: TGTGCCAGCAGCCTAGAGTTAGCCAAAAACATTCAGTACTTC
d_gene: .; abundance: few; v_gene: TRBV25-1; j_gene: TRBJ2-1; CDR3aa: CASSPAGDRTYNEQFF; CDR3nt: TGTGCCAGCAGTCCAGCGGGGGACAGAACCTACAATGAGCAGTTCTTC
d_gene: TRBD2; abundance: .; v_gene: TRBV9; j_gene: TRBJ2-1; CDR3aa: CASSVAGGTSGSYNEQFF; CDR3nt: TGTGCCAGCAGCGTAGCGGGGGGGACTAGCGGTTCCTACAATGAGCAGTTCTTC
d_gene: TRBD1; abundance: .; v_gene: TRBV29-1; j_gene: TRBJ2-7; CDR3aa: CSVEPGQGSYEQYF; CDR3nt: TGCAGCGTTGAACCGGGACAGGGATCCTACGAGCAGTACTTC
d_gene: .; abundance: few; v_gene: TRBV18; j_gene: TRBJ2-3; CDR3aa: CASSHGQPTDTQYF; CDR3nt: TGTGCCAGCTCTCACGGACAGCCCACAGATACGCAGTATTTT
d_gene: .; abundance: few; v_gene: TRBV2; j_gene: TRBJ2-5; CDR3aa: CASSGQGGIGETQYF; CDR3nt: TGTGCCAGCAGTGGGCAGGGGGGTATTGGAGAGACCCAGTACTTC
d_gene: TRBD1; abundance: many; v_gene: TRBV19; j_gene: TRBJ2-7; CDR3aa: CASRMQGQQTYEQYF; CDR3nt: TGTGCCAGTAGGATGCAGGGACAGCAAACCTACGAGCAGTACTTC
d_gene: .; abundance: .; v_gene: TRBV30; j_gene: TRBJ2-1; CDR3aa: CAWSRQANEQFF; CDR3nt: TGTGCCTGGAGTCGACAAGCCAATGAGCAGTTCTTC
d_gene: TRBD2; abundance: few; v_gene: TRBV30; j_gene: TRBJ2-5; CDR3aa: CAWSVGTSGEETQYF; CDR3nt: TGTGCCTGGAGTGTCGGGACTAGCGGCGAAGAGACCCAGTACTTC
d_gene: TRBD1; abundance: few; v_gene: TRBV19; j_gene: TRBJ1-2; CDR3aa: CASSIGDRVGGYTF; CDR3nt: TGTGCCAGTAGTATCGGGGACAGGGTCGGAGGCTACACCTTC
d_gene: .; abundance: .; v_gene: TRBV5-1; j_gene: TRBJ1-5; CDR3aa: CASSLAGGDQPQHF; CDR3nt: TGCGCCAGCAGCTTGGCCGGGGGAGATCAGCCCCAGCATTTT
d_gene: TRBD1; abundance: .; v_gene: TRBV19; j_gene: TRBJ1-2; CDR3aa: CATSDRGYGYTF; CDR3nt: TGTGCCACTAGTGACAGGGGGTATGGCTACACCTTC
d_gene: TRBD1; abundance: .; v_gene: TRBV30; j_gene: TRBJ2-7; CDR3aa: CAWAAGRGRESSYEQYF; CDR3nt: TGTGCCTGGGCCGCAGGCAGGGGGCGAGAATCATCCTACGAGCAGTACTTC
d_gene: .; abundance: .; v_gene: TRBV5-4; j_gene: TRBJ2-5; CDR3aa: CASSLGTPQETQYF; CDR3nt: TGTGCCAGCAGCTTGGGGACTCCTCAAGAGACCCAGTACTTC
d_gene: .; abundance: .; v_gene: TRBV19; j_gene: TRBJ1-2; CDR3aa: CASSIDRNYGYTF; CDR3nt: TGTGCCAGTAGTATCGACAGAAACTATGGCTACACCTTC
d_gene: TRBD1; abundance: few; v_gene: TRBV15; j_gene: TRBJ1-3; CDR3aa: CATSRAGTGGNTIYF; CDR3nt: TGTGCCACCAGCAGAGCCGGGACAGGGGGAAACACCATATATTTT
d_gene: TRBD1; abundance: .; v_gene: TRBV27; j_gene: TRBJ2-7; CDR3aa: CASNDRDRPGEQYF; CDR3nt: TGTGCCAGCAACGACAGGGACCGCCCCGGCGAGCAGTACTTC
d_gene: .; abundance: few; v_gene: TRBV28; j_gene: TRBJ2-3; CDR3aa: CASGSWDTQYF; CDR3nt: TGTGCCAGCGGGAGTTGGGATACGCAGTATTTT
d_gene: TRBD1; abundance: .; v_gene: TRBV5-5; j_gene: TRBJ2-4; CDR3aa: CASSLSDRGLNIQYF; CDR3nt: TGTGCCAGCAGCTTGTCGGACAGGGGGCTTAACATTCAGTACTTC
d_gene: TRBD1; abundance: .; v_gene: TRBV2; j_gene: TRBJ1-4; CDR3aa: CASSESGQGANEKLFF; CDR3nt: TGTGCCAGCAGTGAATCGGGACAGGGGGCTAATGAAAAACTGTTTTTT
d_gene: TRBD1; abundance: .; v_gene: TRBV7-9; j_gene: TRBJ1-4; CDR3aa: CASSPGGGDEKLFF; CDR3nt: TGTGCCAGCAGCCCAGGGGGCGGAGATGAAAAACTGTTTTTT
d_gene: TRBD1; abundance: .; v_gene: TRBV11-2; j_gene: TRBJ2-7; CDR3aa: CASTPSQGAYEQYF; CDR3nt: TGTGCCAGCACCCCCTCCCAGGGGGCCTACGAGCAGTACTTC
d_gene: TRBD2; abundance: few; v_gene: TRBV7-9; j_gene: TRBJ2-1; CDR3aa: CASSRRLAGEGFRDEQFF; CDR3nt: TGTGCCAGCAGCCGTCGACTAGCGGGAGAGGGGTTCCGCGATGAGCAGTTCTTC
d_gene: .; abundance: .; v_gene: TRBV7-2; j_gene: TRBJ2-7; CDR3aa: CASSSQILYEQYF; CDR3nt: TGTGCCAGCAGCTCACAAATTCTGTACGAGCAGTACTTC
d_gene: TRBD2; abundance: few; v_gene: TRBV18; j_gene: TRBJ2-1; CDR3aa: CASSPLAGGVGYNEQFF; CDR3nt: TGTGCCAGCTCACCTTTAGCGGGAGGGGTCGGATACAATGAGCAGTTCTTC
d_gene: .; abundance: few; v_gene: TRBV28; j_gene: TRBJ1-2; CDR3aa: CASLNRDTHWTF; CDR3nt: TGTGCCAGCTTAAATCGGGACACCCACTGGACCTTC
d_gene: TRBD2; abundance: .; v_gene: TRBV20-1; j_gene: TRBJ2-5; CDR3aa: CRGLAGETQYF; CDR3nt: TGCAGAGGACTAGCGGGTGAGACCCAGTACTTC
d_gene: TRBD2; abundance: .; v_gene: TRBV10-3; j_gene: TRBJ2-1; CDR3aa: CAIKGVGTSGRASDEQFF; CDR3nt: TGTGCCATCAAAGGCGTCGGGACTAGCGGGAGGGCCAGCGATGAGCAGTTCTTC
d_gene: TRBD2; abundance: few; v_gene: TRBV11-2; j_gene: TRBJ2-7; CDR3aa: CASSLFRDRGTSKEQYF; CDR3nt: TGTGCCAGCAGCTTATTCCGGGACCGCGGGACTAGCAAAGAGCAGTACTTC
d_gene: TRBD2; abundance: few; v_gene: TRBV15; j_gene: TRBJ2-1; CDR3aa: CATSRGGAAGSGNEQFF; CDR3nt: TGTGCCACCAGCAGAGGTGGGGCAGCGGGATCGGGAAATGAGCAGTTCTTC
d_gene: .; abundance: few; v_gene: TRBV18; j_gene: TRBJ2-5; CDR3aa: CASSSLAAQETQYF; CDR3nt: TGTGCCAGCTCATCCTTAGCGGCCCAAGAGACCCAGTACTTC
d_gene: TRBD1; abundance: .; v_gene: TRBV18; j_gene: TRBJ2-1; CDR3aa: CASSPYRTGEGNEQFF; CDR3nt: TGTGCCAGCTCACCTTACAGGACAGGGGAAGGGAATGAGCAGTTCTTC
d_gene: .; abundance: few; v_gene: TRBV21-1; j_gene: TRBJ1-5; CDR3aa: CASSKAQTSNQPQHF; CDR3nt: TGTGCCAGCAGCAAGGCACAGACGAGCAATCAGCCCCAGCATTTT
d_gene: TRBD1; abundance: .; v_gene: TRBV6-5; j_gene: TRBJ1-2; CDR3aa: CAISGRDRVYGYTF; CDR3nt: TGTGCCATCAGTGGACGGGACAGGGTCTATGGCTACACCTTC
d_gene: .; abundance: .; v_gene: TRBV27; j_gene: TRBJ1-5; CDR3aa: CASGLEDSNQPQHF; CDR3nt: TGTGCCAGCGGACTAGAAGATAGCAATCAGCCCCAGCATTTT
d_gene: TRBD1; abundance: .; v_gene: TRBV11-3; j_gene: TRBJ2-6; CDR3aa: CASSHGTGSGANVLTF; CDR3nt: TGTGCCAGCAGCCACGGGACAGGGTCCGGGGCCAACGTCCTGACTTTC